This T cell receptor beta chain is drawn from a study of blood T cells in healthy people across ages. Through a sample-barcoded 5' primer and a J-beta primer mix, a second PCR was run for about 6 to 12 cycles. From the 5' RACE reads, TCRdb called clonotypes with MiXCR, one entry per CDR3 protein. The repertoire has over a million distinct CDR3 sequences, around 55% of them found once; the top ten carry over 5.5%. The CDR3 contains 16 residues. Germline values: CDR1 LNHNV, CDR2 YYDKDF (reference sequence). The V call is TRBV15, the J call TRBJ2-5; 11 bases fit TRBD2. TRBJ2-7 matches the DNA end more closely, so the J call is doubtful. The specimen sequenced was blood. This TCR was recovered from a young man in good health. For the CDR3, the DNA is TGTGCCACCAGCAGAGGACACGGGACTAGCGGATACGAGCAGTACTTC. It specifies CATSRGHGTSGYEQYF.